Each of the 4 T cell receptor beta chains below was sequenced from the same sample in a study of cytomegalovirus exposure and HLA in healthy donors. A multiplex PCR was run with 60 Vbeta primers and 13 Jbeta primers. Some clones are missing from TCRdb's copy, which holds only in-frame ones; the method was immunoSEQ multiplex PCR. The sample yields 85,000 to 100,000 clones, about 80% seen once. Sequenced input: PBMCs. The receptors were gathered from a man younger than 45 in good health and CMV-seronegative.

This clone was counted a single time. The CDR3 sequence is CASSQSGGDYNEQFF. CDR3 sequence (DNA): TGTGCCAGCAGCCAAAGCGGGGGAGACTACAATGAGCAGTTCTTC. The chain is built from TRBV6-4 and TRBJ2-1, with 8 bases lining up with TRBD2. J lost 3 bases, V lost 6 bases, and 7 bases had no gene match. This CDR3 is 15 amino acids long. Germline values: CDR1 MRHNA, CDR2 SNTAGT.

This clone has a handful of counts. The rearrangement links TRBV5-1 to TRBJ1-1, with D possibly matching TRBD1 (6 bases). The CDR3 runs 15 residues. Germline V gene sequence: CDR1 SGHRS, CDR2 YFSETQ. The ends were cut back, 4 bases at V and 1 base at J, with 14 bases in the middle. Here the CDR3 reads CASSREGGENTEAFF. The DNA for the CDR3 is TGCGCCAGCAGCAGGGAGGGGGGAGAGAACACTGAAGCTTTCTTT.

This chain links TRBV7-9 with TRBJ2-5; no definite D call. The CDR3 totals 13 residues. The ends were cut back, 6 bases at V and 2 bases at J, with 10 bases in the middle. Germline loops: CDR1 SEHNR, CDR2 FQNEAQ (reference sequence). CDR3 loop: CASRKPSQETQYF. DNA for the CDR3: TGTGCCAGCAGGAAGCCATCACAAGAGACCCAGTACTTC.

This clone was counted between two and nine times. J is TRBJ2-1 and V is TRBV7-2; a weak D match, TRBD2 (6 bases). Germline V CDR1 and CDR2: SGHTA, FQGNSA. Trimming removed 5 bases at V and 3 bases at J, with 17 bases between. This CDR3 region has 16 residues. Written as DNA, the CDR3 is TGTGCCAGCAGCCTACGGACATCCGGGGGCTACAATGAGCAGTTCTTC. This encodes CASSLRTSGGYNEQFF.